A single sample is the source of the 8 T cell receptor beta chains below, sequenced in a study of blood T cell repertoires in COVID-19. Only in-frame clones appear in the TCRdb table, and some are missing; sequencing was by immunoSEQ multiplex PCR. Of some 100,000 clones listed, more than 85% are singletons. The sample consisted of peripheral blood. The source is a man in his sixties with acute or convalescent COVID-19.

The V call is TRBV7-3, the J call TRBJ2-1; 11 nucleotides align to TRBD2. The CDR3 extends over 15 amino acids. The germline CDR1 and CDR2 sequences are SGHTA and FQGTGA. The V segment lost 5 bases and the J segment 5 bases; nucleotides outside the gene matches: 5. The CDR3 DNA reads TGTGCCAGCAGCATGGCTAGCGGGAGGAACAATGAGCAGTTCTTC. Its protein is CASSMASGRNNEQFF.

The chain is built from TRBV6-5 and TRBJ2-3; D unclear. The germline V gene has CDR1 MNHEY and CDR2 SVGAGI. The CDR3 totals 13 residues. V was cut by 7 bases and J by 2 bases, with 10 bases left in between. The CDR3 is CASTGRPTDTQYF. The CDR3 bases are TGTGCCAGCACCGGCAGGCCCACAGATACGCAGTATTTT.

This chain connects TRBV2 to TRBJ1-2, with 9 bases matching TRBD1. There are 13 residues in the CDR3. Germline V gene data show CDR1 as SNHLY and CDR2 as FYNNEI. J gave up 12 bases and V 6 bases, and 11 bases lay outside the gene matches. CDR3 residues: CASRARPGQGNTF. The CDR3, as DNA: TGTGCCAGCAGAGCTCGGCCGGGACAGGGTAACACCTTC.

The chain couples TRBV5-1 to TRBJ2-3, with 11 bases identical to TRBD2. The CDR3 runs to 15 residues. The V gene's germline CDR1 is SGHRS and CDR2 YFSETQ. The V gene end was trimmed by 4 bases and the J gene end by 3 bases; junction bases not matched to a gene: 4. The CDR3 spells CASSTGTSGTDTQYF. The DNA for the CDR3 is TGCGCCAGCAGCACCGGGACTAGCGGAACAGATACGCAGTATTTT.

This chain uses TRBV30 with TRBJ2-7; D perhaps matches TRBD1 (7 bases). This CDR3 has 15 residues. Trimming stripped 1 base from V and 1 base from J, with 14 bases between. Germline CDR1 is GTSNPN and CDR2 is SVGIG (reference sequence). The CDR3 bases are TGTGCCTGGAGTGCAGGAGGGGGCTGGTCCTACGAGCAGTACTTC. It codes for CAWSAGGGWSYEQYF.

This clone occurred a few times. J is TRBJ2-1 and V is TRBV24-1, with TRBD1 matching over 9 bases. Trimming removed 6 bases from V and 13 bases from J; junction bases left unmatched: 9. Per the germline V gene, CDR1 is KGHDR and CDR2 is SFDVKD. The CDR3 covers 13 residues. CDR3 nucleotide sequence: TGTGCCACCAGTAGACAGGGGGTGGGGGTACAGTTCTTC. The encoded protein is CATSRQGVGVQFF.

The chain combines TRBV13 with TRBJ2-3; a possible D gene is TRBD1 (6 bases). CDR1 is PRHDT, CDR2 FYEKMQ, per germline (reference sequence). CDR3 length: 12 amino acids. Trimming left V 5 bases short and J 8 bases short, with 11 bases between. In DNA form, the CDR3 reads TGTGCCAGCAGCCCTCAACAGGGTACGCAGTATTTT. As protein: CASSPQQGTQYF. The complete variable domain, with remaining parts taken from reference TRBV13 and TRBJ2-3, reads AAGVIQSPRHLIKEKRETATLKCYPIPRHDTVYWYQQGPGQDPQFLISFYEKMQSDKGSIPDRFSAQQFSDYHSELNMSSLELGDSALYFCASSPQQGTQYFGPGTRLTVL.

The chain links TRBV5-4 to TRBJ2-7; perhaps TRBD1 as D (5 bases). The V gene's germline CDR1 is SGHNT and CDR2 YYREEE (reference sequence). Trimming removed 2 bases at V and 6 bases at J, with 9 bases between. The CDR3 covers 12 residues. The DNA of the CDR3 is TGTGCCAGCAGCTTCGGCGACAGCGAGCAGTACTTC. Translated, it gives CASSFGDSEQYF.